This T cell receptor beta chain was observed in a study of tumor and adjacent non-tumor tissue in lung cancer. RNA was extracted from bulk tissue without any cell sorting. More than 3 cm separated this lung sample from the edge of the tumor. Three rounds of nested PCR, following a modified ARM-PCR protocol, produced the TCRbeta library. TCRdb re-analysed the multiplex PCR reads in MiXCR, keeping a single row per CDR3 protein. The sample contains approximately 79,000 distinct CDR3 sequences, just over 75% of which appear only once. This TCR came from a man in his 70s with non-small cell lung cancer. Sequences were obtained from distant non-tumor lung tissue.

The CDR3 loop reads CASSHSRTGWSNEQFF. The CDR3 DNA reads as TGCGCCAGCAGCCACAGTAGGACAGGGTGGTCTAATGAGCAGTTCTTC. This chain links TRBV4-3 with TRBJ2-1; 8 positions match TRBD1. V trimming: 3 bases; J trimming: 7 bases; junction bases outside the gene matches: 11. Germline assignment: CDR1 LGHNA and CDR2 YSLEER. The CDR3 totals 16 residues.